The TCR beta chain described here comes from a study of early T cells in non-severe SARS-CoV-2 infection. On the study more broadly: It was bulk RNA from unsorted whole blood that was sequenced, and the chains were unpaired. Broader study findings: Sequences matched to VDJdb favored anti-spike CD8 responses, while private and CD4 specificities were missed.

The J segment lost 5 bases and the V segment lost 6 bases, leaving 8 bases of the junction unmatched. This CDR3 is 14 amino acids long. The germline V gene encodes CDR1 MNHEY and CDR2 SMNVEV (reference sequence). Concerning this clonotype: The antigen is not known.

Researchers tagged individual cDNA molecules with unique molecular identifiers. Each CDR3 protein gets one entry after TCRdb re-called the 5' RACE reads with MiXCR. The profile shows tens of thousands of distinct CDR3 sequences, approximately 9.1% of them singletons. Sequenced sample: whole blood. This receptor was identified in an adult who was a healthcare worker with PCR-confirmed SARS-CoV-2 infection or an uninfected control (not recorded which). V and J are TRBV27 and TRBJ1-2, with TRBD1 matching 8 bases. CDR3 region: CASRTWDRTYGYTF. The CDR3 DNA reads TGTGCCAGCAGGACTTGGGACAGGACTTATGGCTACACCTTC.